A single sample gave rise to the 8 T cell receptor beta chains below, sequenced in a study of blood T cell dynamics during melanoma immunotherapy. As for time point: pre-treatment baseline. The assay was immunoSEQ multiplex PCR, and TCRdb's table has in-frame clones only and misses some. This table has approximately 5,900 clones, about 90% appearing once. Sequencing used blood, obtained from a patient treated with checkpoint blockade. The receptors originated from a human donor with melanoma.

The chain has TRBV30 and TRBJ2-7; perhaps TRBD2 as D (6 bases). V was clipped by 8 bases and J by 3 bases, with 17 bases between them. Germline CDR1 reads GTSNPN; CDR2 reads SVGIG (reference sequence). This CDR3 region has 13 residues. CDR3 DNA: TGTGCCCGCGAAGTAGCGGAGAACTACGAGCAGTACTTC. Amino acid sequence: CAREVAENYEQYF. The full variable domain, in which reference TRBV30 and TRBJ2-7 provide the parts outside the CDR3, is SQTIHQWPATLVQPVGSPLSLECTVEGTSNPNLYWYRQAAGRGLQLLFYSVGIGQISSEVPQNLSASRPQDRQFILSSKKLLLSDSGFYLCAREVAENYEQYFGPGTRLTVT.

The CDR3 DNA reads as TGTGCCAGCAGCGTATTAGACGGGGCCCTGAACACTGAAGCTTTCTTT. Its translation is CASSVLDGALNTEAFF. This chain links TRBV9 with TRBJ1-1; the D gene is possibly TRBD1 (5 bases). This CDR3 contains 16 residues. Germline lookup yields CDR1 SGDLS and CDR2 YYNGEE. The V end lost 1 base, the J end lost 0 bases, and 13 bases lay between the germline ends.

CDR3 residues: CASSLSASGGPTQCTDTQYF. CDR3 DNA: TGTGCCAGCAGCTTATCGGCTAGCGGGGGGCCCACCCAATGCACAGATACGCAGTATTTT. The V gene is TRBV7-3, the J gene TRBJ2-3; 11 bases are shared with TRBD2. V was pared by 2 bases and J by 1 base, with 14 bases of the junction left unmatched. Germline V CDR1 and CDR2: SGHTA, FQGTGA. There are 20 residues in the CDR3. Filled out from reference TRBV7-3 and TRBJ2-3, the complete variable domain reads GAGVSQTPSNKVTEKGKYVELRCDPISGHTALYWYRQSLGQGPEFLIYFQGTGAADDSGLPNDRFFAVRPEGSVSTLKIQRTERGDSAVYLCASSLSASGGPTQCTDTQYFGPGTRLTVL.

The chain carries TRBV19 and TRBJ2-7; the match to TRBD1 covers 7 bases. The germline gives CDR1 LNHDA, CDR2 SQIVND (reference sequence). J was trimmed by 0 bases and V by 5 bases; bases with no gene match: 4. The CDR3 runs 14 residues. The CDR3 nucleotides are TGTGCCAGTAGTCCTCGACAGGGCTCCTACGAGCAGTACTTC. Protein sequence: CASSPRQGSYEQYF.

The chain recombines TRBV19 with TRBJ2-3, with TRBD1 matching over 7 bases. The CDR3 contains 14 residues. Germline V gives CDR1 LNHDA, CDR2 SQIVND (reference sequence). The trim removed 5 bases at V and 3 bases at J, leaving 5 bases unmatched. CDR3 sequence (DNA): TGTGCCAGTAGTCCCCCGGGACAGACAGATACGCAGTATTTT. It encodes CASSPPGQTDTQYF.

The rearrangement joins TRBV11-2 to TRBJ2-5, with 10 bases lining up with TRBD2. V lost 5 bases and J lost 9; bases outside the gene matches: 15. The CDR3 is 16 amino acids. Germline loops: CDR1 SGHAT, CDR2 FQNNGV. The CDR3 loop is CASSPQGTSAAGAQYF. The CDR3 coding sequence is TGTGCCAGCAGCCCCCAGGGGACTAGCGCTGCAGGGGCCCAGTACTTC.

This chain joins TRBV6-6 and TRBJ2-2; 9 bases are shared with TRBD1. The V and J ends lost 11 bases and 1 base, in that order; junction bases with no gene match: 2. The CDR3 has 13 residues. Germline-derived CDR1 and CDR2 are MNHNY and SVGAGI (reference sequence). This CDR3 reads CAATGGNTGELFF. DNA for the CDR3: TGTGCCGCGACAGGGGGGAACACCGGGGAGCTGTTTTTT.

The chain links TRBV7-3 to TRBJ2-6; 7 bases fit TRBD1. After removal of 5 bases from V and 4 bases from J, the junction contained 5 bases not matched to a gene. The germline CDR1 and CDR2 sequences are SGHTA and FQGTGA. CDR3 length equals 15 residues. The CDR3 region is CASSLRGQGANVLTF. CDR3 DNA: TGTGCCAGCAGCCTAAGGGGACAGGGGGCCAACGTCCTGACTTTC.